The TCR beta chain described here comes from a study of control samples from healthy donors and cancer patients. The ends were cut back, 4 bases at V and 9 bases at J, with 16 bases in the middle. The germline gives CDR1 MNHEY, CDR2 SMNVEV (reference sequence). The CDR3 runs 14 residues. This table comes from immunoSEQ multiplex PCR, and its TCRdb copy is limited to in-frame clones, with some not included. In the table there are about 49,000 clones, 65% to 90% of which are singletons. The gene calls are TRBV27 and TRBJ1-5; D gene ambiguous. The sequence came from a woman aged 45-65 years with lung cancer. The material sequenced was PBMCs. The CDR3 sequence is CASSSTAPLGPQHF. The CDR3 DNA follows: TGTGCCAGCAGTTCTACAGCTCCGCTAGGGCCCCAGCATTTT.